The source of this TCR beta chain is a study of blood T cell repertoires in COVID-19 (dated by TCRdb to 2018 to 2021). Background for the entire study: Samples covering the acute and convalescent phases of COVID-19 were provided by collaborators in the United States, Italy and Spain. The material from the prospective study consisted of cDNA or gDNA derived from T cells, B-cell-depleted T cells, or PBMCs. The dataset comprised deeply sampled blood TCRbeta repertoires from subjects exposed to, actively infected with, or recovered from COVID-19. The repertoires were made available in a free public database intended to serve as a resource for research on the immune response to SARS-CoV-2. The samples were drawn from two sources: the first 160 participants of the ongoing ImmuneRACE study, and fewer than 1,500 subjects contributed by 6 global collaborators. The sample metadata nearly always contained a de-identified subject ID, COVID-19 status, age in years and sex. Where HLA class I and class II types were available, the types were taken from metadata supplied by the sample provider, not from assay-based typing. General conclusions and limits of the study: The amount of clinical and demographic metadata varied by source and participant and was provided uncurated.

TCRbeta CDR3 regions were amplified from genomic DNA using the immunoSEQ Assay, a bias-controlled multiplex PCR. As for the original processing: Nucleated cell counts per sample were estimated from amplification of reference gene primers within the assay. To quantify the absolute abundance of each unique TCRbeta CDR3 rearrangement, sequence reads were collapsed and filtered. For each sample, productive Simpson clonality was calculated as the square root of Simpson's diversity index across productive rearrangements. Entries here come from immuneACCESS through TCRdb and include only in-frame sequences with V and J called. Some clones fail to appear in such tables; in the studies checked, an unresolved V gene covers under half of the shortfall, and the cause of the remainder is unknown. The DNA was the basis for D and trimming; V, J and clone size are from that table. The table for this sample lists hundreds of thousands of clones; approximately 91% of them were counted only once. Roughly 0.7% of the sample comes from the top ten.

A word on this clone: The specificity of this receptor is unknown. No much larger clone is present one base from it, and per-base qualities are unavailable.

The collaborating institutions used their own protocols to collect whole blood in K2EDTA tubes. Collaborator samples were shipped for TCRbeta analysis as frozen whole blood, isolated PBMCs, or DNA extracted from either sample type. The V and J ends are trimmed by 0 bases and 10 bases, leaving 16 bases between them. The CDR3 runs 15 residues from the cysteine to the phenylalanine. The retained sequence is limited to the CDR3, 45 bases, with the frame set at the first base. The germline V gene specifies MGHRA as CDR1 and YSYEKL as CDR2. The sequence derives from a man aged 35-49 years with acute or convalescent COVID-19. Sequencing used peripheral blood. The chain is encoded by TRBV4-1 joined to TRBJ2-1, with TRBD2 tentatively as D gene (6 bases match). The nucleotides read TGCGCCAGCAGCCAAGAACGCCCTAGCGTGGGGGAGCAGTTCTTC. Its product reads: CASSQERPSVGEQFF.